Below are 13 T cell receptor beta chains sequenced from a single sample in a study of blood T cell repertoires in COVID-19 (dated by TCRdb to 2019 to 2021). The library was generated by the immunoSEQ multiplex PCR assay. As stored in TCRdb, this immuneACCESS dataset retains in-frame rearrangements with V and J assigned. A fraction of the clones does not appear; measured against another copy, unresolved V genes explain less than half of the discrepancy, and the remainder lacks a known reason. The sample profile shows under 500,000 clones; 70% to 90% of them were found once. Of the sample, approximately 2% falls within the top ten clones. Sequencing was done on a sample of PBMCs or T cells enriched from blood (not recorded which). The receptors stem from a woman aged 18-29 years with acute COVID-19.

A few counts support this clone. V usage is TRBV5-4 and J usage is TRBJ2-7; 8 nucleotides match TRBD2. The CDR3 covers 16 residues. V dropped 3 bases and J dropped 0; count of bases not matched to a gene: 8. Germline V gives CDR1 SGHNT, CDR2 YYREEE (reference sequence). The CDR3 reads CASSSPSGPSSYEQYF. The CDR3 bases are TGTGCCAGCAGCTCCCCTAGCGGGCCTAGCTCCTACGAGCAGTACTTC.

The chain couples TRBV4-1 to TRBJ1-2; 8 bases map to TRBD1. With V trimmed by 2 bases and J by 0 bases, 17 bases remained unmatched. The CDR3 runs to 20 residues. Germline V gives CDR1 MGHRA, CDR2 YSYEKL. CDR3 DNA: TGCGCCAGCAGCCAAACGGACAGGGCGCTTGGCCCGACAGCTAACTATGGCTACACCTTC. Protein sequence: CASSQTDRALGPTANYGYTF.

The chain has TRBV6-5 and TRBJ1-2; the D gene is possibly TRBD1 (6 bases). The germline V and J ends were trimmed by 6 bases and 0 bases, with 14 bases remaining between them. The CDR3 runs to 15 residues. Germline CDR1 and CDR2: MNHEY and SVGAGI. The CDR3 bases are TGTGCCAGCAGCCAAAAACAGGGTGCTAACTATGGCTACACCTTC. Its translation is CASSQKQGANYGYTF.

Points on this clone: The sample contains more than one DNA sequence encoding this CDR3. The gene calls are TRBV6-5 and TRBJ2-7; the match to TRBD1 covers 9 bases. CDR1 and CDR2 from the germline V gene are MNHEY and SVGAGI. Trimming at V came to 5 bases and at J to 4 bases, leaving 6 bases not matched to a gene. The CDR3 is made up of 14 amino acids. For the CDR3, the DNA is TGTGCCAGCAGTACCGGGACAGGGAGTTACGAGCAGTACTTC. It translates to CASSTGTGSYEQYF.

The rearrangement links TRBV18 to TRBJ1-3, with unresolved D. Germline V gene data show CDR1 as KGHSH and CDR2 as LQKENI. The length of the CDR3 is 16 residues. The germline V and J ends were trimmed by 3 bases and 1 base, with 13 bases remaining between them. The CDR3 nucleotides read TGTGCCAGCTCACCGGGTTTGAGGAGGTCTGGAAACACCATATATTTT. It yields the protein CASSPGLRRSGNTIYF.

This chain links TRBV9 with TRBJ2-7; 7 bases align to TRBD2. There are 16 residues in the CDR3. J gave up 2 bases and V 3 bases, and 11 bases lay outside the gene matches. Germline assignment: CDR1 SGDLS and CDR2 YYNGEE. CDR3 loop: CASSAGGSGRAYEQYF. CDR3 DNA: TGTGCCAGCAGCGCCGGGGGGAGTGGGCGCGCCTACGAGCAGTACTTC.

The chain employs TRBV7-2 and TRBJ2-3, with D uncertain. V was cut by 1 base and J by 3 bases, with 8 bases left in between. CDR1 is SGHTA and CDR2 is FQGNSA in the germline V gene. The CDR3 totals 14 residues. In nucleotides, the CDR3 is TGTGCCAGCAGCTTAGGGCAGGTTACAGATACGCAGTATTTT. Amino acid sequence: CASSLGQVTDTQYF.

The chain carries TRBV20-1 and TRBJ2-7; tentative D call: TRBD1 (5 bases). The V gene lost 3 bases and the J gene lost 4 bases, with 16 bases spanning the gap. In germline, CDR1 is DFQATT, CDR2 SNEGSKA (reference sequence). The length of the CDR3 is 14 residues. This CDR3 is CSASMAGQVYEQYF. In DNA, the CDR3 is TGCAGTGCTAGTATGGCAGGGCAAGTGTACGAGCAGTACTTC.

The chain is built from TRBV5-6 and TRBJ1-5; 7 bases fit TRBD1. Germline trimming cut 5 bases from V and 2 bases from J; bases unmatched to any gene: 13. CDR3 size: 17 residues. Germline assignment: CDR1 SGHDT and CDR2 YYEEEE. The CDR3 DNA reads as TGTGCCAGCAGTTTCAATTGGAGGGGGCATGGCAATCAGCCCCAGCATTTT. Encoded protein: CASSFNWRGHGNQPQHF.

The chain is built from TRBV3-1 (or the pseudogene TRBV3-2) and TRBJ2-7, with 10 bases aligning to TRBD1. Germline V lookup: CDR1 LGHDT, CDR2 YNNKEL (reference sequence). Trimming took 1 base from V and 6 from J; bases not matched to a gene: 6. This CDR3 is built from 15 residues. CDR3 protein: CASSQVGTGESEQYF. The CDR3, as DNA: TGTGCCAGCAGCCAAGTTGGGACAGGGGAGAGCGAGCAGTACTTC.

The gene calls are TRBV23-1 and TRBJ2-5; 9 bases agree with TRBD1. TRBV23-1 is reported as an ORF; its role is uncertain. CDR3 length: 21 amino acids. V lost 2 bases, J lost 5 bases, and 24 bases stayed unmatched. CDR3 nucleotide sequence: TGCGCCAGCAGTCAACTAGGGGAGACAGGGGGTTTGGTTTTCGAGGGCGAGACCCAGTACTTC. This encodes CASSQLGETGGLVFEGETQYF.

The gene calls are TRBV7-9 and TRBJ1-6; TRBD1 might be the D (6 bases). The CDR3 has 16 residues. The germline V gene encodes CDR1 SEHNR and CDR2 FQNEAQ (reference sequence). With 6 bases removed from V and 2 bases from J, the gap between germline ends came to 14 bases. CDR3 region: CASSPPRGTYNSPLHF. In DNA, the CDR3 is TGTGCCAGCAGTCCTCCCAGGGGAACCTATAATTCACCCCTCCACTTT. The variable domain in full, completed from reference TRBV7-9 and TRBJ1-6, reads DTGVSQNPRHKITKRGQNVTFRCDPISEHNRLYWYRQTLGQGPEFLTYFQNEAQLEKSRLLSDRFSAERPKGSFSTLEIQRTEQGDSAMYLCASSPPRGTYNSPLHFGNGTRLTVT.

The rearrangement links TRBV5-6 to TRBJ1-3; 7 nucleotides agree with TRBD1. V was clipped by 0 bases and J by 0 bases; unmatched bases: 6. The CDR3 runs 17 residues. The germline gives CDR1 SGHDT, CDR2 YYEEEE. In DNA form, the CDR3 reads TGTGCCAGCAGCTTGGTACAGGGGTCCTACTCTGGAAACACCATATATTTT. Its translation: CASSLVQGSYSGNTIYF. Combining the CDR3 with reference TRBV5-6 and TRBJ1-3 gives the whole variable domain DAGVTQSPTHLIKTRGQQVTLRCSPKSGHDTVSWYQQALGQGPQFIFQYYEEEERQRGNFPDRFSGHQFPNYSSELNVNALLLGDSALYLCASSLVQGSYSGNTIYFGEGSWLTVV.